This T cell receptor (beta chain) appears in the sequencing data of a study of shared clonotypes between healthy human individuals. Overall study: Per-donor plates numbered three CD4 naive, three CD4 memory, two CD8 naive and one CD8 memory.

Of note for this clone: Antigen specificity is unknown.

The naive CD8 population came from CD45RO-negative cells selected for CCR7, without terminally differentiated effector memory CD45RA+ cells. Deep-level assay runs were performed. Some clones are missing from TCRdb's copy, which holds only in-frame ones; the method was immunoSEQ multiplex PCR. The sample records about 2 million clones, about 95% being singletons. General study findings and limits: Owing to a small donor count, the genetic and exposure-history diversity represented was limited. Sampling involved blood alone; tissue repertoires likely differ.

V gave up 6 bases and J gave up 1 base; unmatched junction bases: 6. CDR1 and CDR2 from the germline V gene are MRHNA and SNTAGT. The CDR3 extends over 15 amino acids. Specimen: naive CD8+ T cells sorted from blood. This TCR was sampled from a man between 18 and 35 years old in good health. The chain combines TRBV6-4 with TRBJ2-1; 7 positions match TRBD2. This chain's CDR3 is CASRLIAGSYNEQFF. In DNA, the CDR3 is TGTGCCAGCAGACTGATAGCGGGTTCCTACAATGAGCAGTTCTTC.